The sample holds a few counts of the clone carrying this T cell receptor (beta chain). Its specificity is not known. V dropped 4 bases and J dropped 5 bases, with 15 bases sitting between them. CDR3 length: 15 amino acids. Germline CDR1 reads LGHNA; CDR2 reads YNFKEQ. The PCR was carried out with 60 Vbeta primers and 13 Jbeta primers. Sequencing used immunoSEQ multiplex PCR; TCRdb keeps in-frame clones, though not all of them. The sample holds about 54,000 clones, approximately 82% seen once. The data originate from a study of cytomegalovirus exposure and HLA in healthy donors. Healthy bone marrow donors made up the donor group. The study, taken as a whole, reports: A later analysis found common viral pathogens apparently linked to several of the most significant clusters. Sequencing likely generated an artifact that appeared as a cluster of highly shared sequence variants. In a later analysis, TCR beta V- and J-gene trimming showed a link to a missense DCLRE1C variant.

What was sequenced was PBMCs. The genes are TRBV4-2 and TRBJ2-1; D may be TRBD1 (6 bases). This clonotype originated in a woman under 30 in good health and CMV-seronegative. CDR3 residues: CASSPLGAGDNEQFF. The CDR3 nucleotides are TGTGCCAGCAGCCCACTTGGGGCAGGGGACAATGAGCAGTTCTTC.